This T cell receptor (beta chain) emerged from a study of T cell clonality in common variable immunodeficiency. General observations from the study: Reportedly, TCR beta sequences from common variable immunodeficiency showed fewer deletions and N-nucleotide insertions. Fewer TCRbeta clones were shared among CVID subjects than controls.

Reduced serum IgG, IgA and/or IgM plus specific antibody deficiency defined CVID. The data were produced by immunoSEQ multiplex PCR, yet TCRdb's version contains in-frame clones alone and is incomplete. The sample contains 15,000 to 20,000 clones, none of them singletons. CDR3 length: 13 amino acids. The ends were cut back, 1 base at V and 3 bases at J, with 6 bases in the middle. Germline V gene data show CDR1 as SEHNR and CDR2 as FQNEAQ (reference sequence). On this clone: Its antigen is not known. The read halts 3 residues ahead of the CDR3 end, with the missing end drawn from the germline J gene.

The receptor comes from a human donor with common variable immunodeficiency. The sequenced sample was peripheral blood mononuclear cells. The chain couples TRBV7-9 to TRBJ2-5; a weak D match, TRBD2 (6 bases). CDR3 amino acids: CASSLGGEETQYF. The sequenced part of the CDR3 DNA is TGTGCCAGCAGCTTAGGGGGGGAAGAGACC.